These 20 T cell receptor beta chains were all obtained from the same sample, sequenced in a study of T cell clonotyping in hematopoietic cell transplantation. Generated by immunoSEQ multiplex PCR, the TCRdb table keeps only in-frame clones and is missing some. The sample contains some 5,000 clones, 85% to 95% of which appear only once. The specimen comprised PBMCs, sampled 180 days after allogeneic stem cell transplant. Receptor source: a male patient between 55 and 70 years old who had an allogeneic stem cell transplant from a related donor, so the T cells may come from the graft donor. Some clones in this sample may be carry-over from other donors' samples.

The V gene is TRBV6-5, the J gene TRBJ1-1, with D unclear. The CDR3 sequence is 11 residues long. V dropped 2 bases and J dropped 13 bases, with 11 bases sitting between them. CDR1 and CDR2 (germline): MNHEY, SVGAGI. The CDR3 DNA reads TGTGCCAGCAGTTACGAGGGTTTCGATTTCTTT. It yields the protein CASSYEGFDFF.

The chain uses TRBV6-5 and TRBJ2-7; no definite D call. Germline CDR1 is MNHEY and CDR2 is SVGAGI. The CDR3 runs 9 residues. Deletions cut 11 bases from V and 3 bases from J, with 5 bases between. Written as DNA, the CDR3 is TGTGCCGGCCACTACGAGCAGTACTTC. Amino acids: CAGHYEQYF.

The chain employs TRBV19 and TRBJ2-3; 9 bases are a match to TRBD2. From germline, CDR1 is LNHDA and CDR2 SQIVND (reference sequence). With V trimmed by 9 bases and J by 2 bases, 18 bases remained unmatched. This CDR3 has 18 residues. The CDR3 nucleotides read TGTGCCAGCTCCCCTAGGCGGGGGGGCGAAGGGTCCACAGATACGCAGTATTTT. It encodes CASSPRRGGEGSTDTQYF.

The rearrangement uses TRBV30 and TRBJ1-2; D unclear. Trimming cost V 1 base and J 3 bases, with 6 bases left between them. Looked up from germline, CDR1 is GTSNPN and CDR2 is SVGIG (reference sequence). The CDR3 runs 12 residues. The CDR3 region is CAWSAGDYGYTF. CDR3 nucleotide sequence: TGTGCCTGGAGTGCAGGAGACTATGGCTACACCTTC.

The CDR3 DNA sequence: TGTGCCAGCAGCTTAACAGGGTCGAAGCAAAAACTGTTTTTT. This codes for CASSLTGSKQKLFF. The J gene is TRBJ1-4, the V gene TRBV5-4; D is possibly TRBD1 (6 bases). The V gene's germline CDR1 is SGHNT and CDR2 YYREEE (reference sequence). The CDR3 sequence is 14 residues long. V was trimmed by 2 bases and J by 9 bases, leaving 14 bases between them.

CDR3 in DNA: TGTGCCAGCAGCCCCACAGGGACCAATTCCTACGAGCAGTACTTC. Translating gives CASSPTGTNSYEQYF. This chain connects TRBV7-2 to TRBJ2-7, with D possibly TRBD1 on 6 matching bases. This CDR3 is 15 amino acids long. The V end was cut by 5 bases, the J end by 1 base, with 15 bases between. Germline CDR1 reads SGHTA; CDR2 reads FQGNSA.

V and J are TRBV19 and TRBJ2-6; weak D call: TRBD2 (5 bases). The V and J ends lost 6 bases and 2 bases respectively, with 11 bases between them. The CDR3 is made up of 15 amino acids. The V gene's germline CDR1 is LNHDA and CDR2 SQIVND (reference sequence). The CDR3 coding sequence is TGTGCCAGTAGCGCGAGGGTACCTGGGGCCAACGTCCTGACTTTC. Its translation: CASSARVPGANVLTF.

The chain is built from TRBV5-4 and TRBJ2-7; 7 nucleotides line up with TRBD1. Trimming removed 4 bases from V and 7 bases from J; junction bases left unmatched: 11. Germline V lookup: CDR1 SGHNT, CDR2 YYREEE (reference sequence). CDR3 size: 14 residues. The CDR3, as DNA: TGTGCCAGCAGCCTAAGGGACAGAGGGAATGAGCAGTACTTC. Translation: CASSLRDRGNEQYF.

The chain carries TRBV5-1 and TRBJ1-2; D ambiguous. The CDR3 covers 14 residues. Trimming pared 0 bases from V and 6 bases from J, leaving 12 bases between. Germline values: CDR1 SGHRS, CDR2 YFSETQ. CDR3 sequence: CASSLGPGDDGYTF. The CDR3 region has the DNA TGCGCCAGCAGCTTGGGCCCCGGGGATGATGGCTACACCTTC.

CDR3 sequence: CASKGRRTEAFF. In DNA, the CDR3 is TGTGCAAGTAAGGGGAGGAGGACTGAAGCTTTCTTT. The rearrangement joins TRBV6-5 to TRBJ1-1; possible D gene TRBD1, 5 bases. The CDR3 is made up of 12 amino acids. CDR1 MNHEY and CDR2 SVGAGI come from the germline V gene.

This chain links TRBV25-1 with TRBJ2-7, with TRBD1 as a possible D gene (5 bases). Trimming removed 3 bases from V and 0 bases from J, with 12 bases in between. The length of the CDR3 is 15 residues. Per the germline V gene, CDR1 is MGHDK and CDR2 is SYGVNS. The CDR3 DNA sequence: TGTGCCAGCAGTGACCCAGGGCGGAGCTCCTACGAGCAGTACTTC. Translated, it gives CASSDPGRSSYEQYF.

The chain is built from TRBV7-7 and TRBJ1-1; no definite D call. From germline, CDR1 is SSHAT and CDR2 FNYEAQ (reference sequence). CDR3 length: 13 amino acids. The germline V and J ends were trimmed by 5 bases and 7 bases, with 14 bases remaining between them. The CDR3 region is CASSPTTYSEAFF. In DNA form, the CDR3 reads TGTGCCAGCAGCCCTACGACCTACAGTGAAGCTTTCTTT.

The J gene is TRBJ2-7, the V gene TRBV11-3; 10 nucleotides line up with TRBD2. The CDR3 is 15 residues long. CDR1 and CDR2 (germline): SGHNT, YENEEA. V lost 5 bases, J lost 0 bases, and 4 bases stayed unmatched. As DNA, the CDR3 is TGTGCCAGCAGCCCTACTAGCGGGGCCTCCTACGAGCAGTACTTC. Translation gives CASSPTSGASYEQYF.

V is TRBV6-5 and J is TRBJ1-5; D is undetermined. The germline gives CDR1 MNHEY, CDR2 SVGAGI. The CDR3 has 13 amino acids. Trimming removed 5 bases at V and 0 bases at J, with 5 bases between. DNA of the CDR3: TGTGCCAGCAGTCGGTATAGCAATCAGCCCCAGCATTTT. Encoded protein: CASSRYSNQPQHF.

The chain is built from TRBV19 and TRBJ2-7; 9 bases line up with TRBD1. Trimming at V came to 5 bases and at J to 4 bases, leaving 6 bases not matched to a gene. CDR1 and CDR2 from the germline V gene are LNHDA and SQIVND (reference sequence). This CDR3 comprises 14 residues. CDR3 in amino acids: CASSADRGAYEQYF. The CDR3 bases are TGTGCCAGTAGTGCGGACAGGGGAGCGTACGAGCAGTACTTC. The whole variable domain, filled in from reference TRBV19 and TRBJ2-7, reads DGGITQSPKYLFRKEGQNVTLSCEQNLNHDAMYWYRQDPGQGLRLIYYSQIVNDFQKGDIAEGYSVSREKKESFPLTVTSAQKNPTAFYLCASSADRGAYEQYFGPGTRLTVT.

V and J are TRBV30 and TRBJ1-1, with D possibly matching TRBD1 (5 bases). Looked up from germline, CDR1 is GTSNPN and CDR2 is SVGIG (reference sequence). The CDR3 sequence is 13 residues long. Trimming left V 1 base short and J 4 bases short, with 10 bases between. This chain's CDR3 is CAWSAGTGTEAFF. The CDR3 coding sequence is TGTGCCTGGAGTGCTGGGACGGGCACTGAAGCTTTCTTT.

The sample holds one count of this clone. The rearrangement joins TRBV10-3 to TRBJ2-3, with D possibly TRBD2 on 6 matching bases. CDR3 length: 16 amino acids. Germline lookup yields CDR1 ENHRY and CDR2 SYGVKD. V shed 6 bases and J shed 0 bases, with 16 bases lying between them. The CDR3 DNA is TGTGCCATCAGCCCAGATGGAGGGGCCAGCACAGATACGCAGTATTTT. Translating gives CAISPDGGASTDTQYF.

This clone was recorded once. The chain has TRBV7-7 and TRBJ1-1; 9 bases are a match to TRBD1. Germline V lookup: CDR1 SSHAT, CDR2 FNYEAQ (reference sequence). J was trimmed by 5 bases and V by 2 bases; bases with no gene match: 9. CDR3 length equals 16 residues. CDR3 amino acids: CASSLLGTGFETEAFF. The CDR3 DNA reads as TGTGCCAGCAGCTTATTAGGGACAGGGTTTGAGACTGAAGCTTTCTTT.

This rearrangement joins TRBV5-6 to TRBJ1-2; tentative D call: TRBD1 (6 bases). This CDR3 has 13 amino acids. V was pared by 0 bases and J by 8 bases, with 11 bases between. Looked up from germline, CDR1 is SGHDT and CDR2 is YYEEEE. The CDR3 here is CASSLGQVRGYTF. The DNA of the CDR3 is TGTGCCAGCAGCTTGGGACAGGTACGGGGCTACACCTTC.

This clone showed up just a few times. The J gene is TRBJ2-5, the V gene TRBV18, with D perhaps matching TRBD2 (5 bases). Germline V lookup: CDR1 KGHSH, CDR2 LQKENI. The CDR3 sequence is 13 residues long. Trimming stripped 3 bases from V and 5 bases from J, with 10 bases between. The CDR3 DNA is TGTGCCAGCTCACCGGTCTCGGGGGAGACCCAGTACTTC. It is translated as CASSPVSGETQYF.